Below are 9 T cell receptor beta chains sequenced from a single sample in a study of blood T cell repertoires in COVID-19. This table comes from immunoSEQ multiplex PCR, and its TCRdb copy is limited to in-frame clones, with some not included. Of fewer than 200,000 clones detected, approximately 80% appear once; the ten largest clones hold 17%. Sequenced material: PBMCs or T cells enriched from blood (not recorded which). The origin of the receptors is a woman in her fifties or sixties who had recovered from COVID-19.

This clone occurred a few times. A much larger clone sits a single nucleotide away, making a read error possible. The chain employs TRBV7-9 and TRBJ1-2; TRBD1 matches 7 bases. The V gene's germline CDR1 is SEHNR and CDR2 FQNEAQ (reference sequence). Trimming at V came to 5 bases and at J to 4 bases, leaving 1 base not matched to a gene. This CDR3 region has 12 residues. The CDR3: CASSRDSYGYTF. The CDR3 DNA sequence: TGTGCCAGCAGCCGGGACAGCTATGGCTACACCTTC.

The chain couples TRBV19 to TRBJ2-3; D perhaps matches TRBD1 (7 bases). The germline V gene encodes CDR1 LNHDA and CDR2 SQIVND (reference sequence). This CDR3 is 17 amino acids long. V was trimmed by 5 bases and J by 5 bases, leaving 23 bases between them. CDR3 in amino acids: CASSEEGAGAFGDTQYF. As DNA, the CDR3 is TGTGCCAGTAGTGAGGAGGGGGCCGGGGCGTTTGGAGATACGCAGTATTTT.

The chain links TRBV27 to TRBJ1-1; D remains unclear. V lost 4 bases and J 4 bases, leaving 16 bases between the germline ends. CDR1 MNHEY and CDR2 SMNVEV come from the germline V gene (reference sequence). The length of the CDR3 is 15 residues. DNA of the CDR3: TGTGCCAGCAGTTCAGGCAGTAGGAGCGGCACTGAAGCTTTCTTT. Encoded protein: CASSSGSRSGTEAFF.

This clone was observed a handful of times. This chain joins TRBV9 and TRBJ2-5; 9 positions match TRBD2. The CDR3 spans 15 residues. Germline values: CDR1 SGDLS, CDR2 YYNGEE. V trimming: 4 bases; J trimming: 5 bases; junction bases outside the gene matches: 9. In nucleotides, the CDR3 is TGTGCCAGCAGCCCTCGCGGGGGGGCTATTGAGACCCAGTACTTC. It encodes CASSPRGGAIETQYF.

The CDR3 DNA reads TGTGCCAGCAGTTTCGTGACAGGGGGCGGCTACACCTTC. It encodes CASSFVTGGGYTF. V usage is TRBV28 and J usage is TRBJ1-2; TRBD1 aligns across 10 bases. The germline gives CDR1 MDHEN, CDR2 SYDVKM. This CDR3 comprises 13 residues. V was pared by 3 bases and J by 8 bases, with 3 bases of the junction left unmatched.

This chain joins TRBV19 and TRBJ2-2; D may be TRBD2 (6 bases). In germline, CDR1 is LNHDA, CDR2 SQIVND (reference sequence). V lost 6 bases, J lost 7 bases, and 18 bases lay in between. The length of the CDR3 is 15 residues. The chain's CDR3 is CASSGVGGMSGELFF. CDR3 sequence (DNA): TGTGCCAGTAGCGGGGTCGGCGGGATGAGCGGGGAGCTGTTTTTT. The full variable domain, completed using reference TRBV19 and TRBJ2-2, is DGGITQSPKYLFRKEGQNVTLSCEQNLNHDAMYWYRQDPGQGLRLIYYSQIVNDFQKGDIAEGYSVSREKKESFPLTVTSAQKNPTAFYLCASSGVGGMSGELFFGEGSRLTVL.

CDR3 protein: CAWSDRVGELFF. The CDR3 DNA follows: TGTGCCTGGAGCGACAGGGTCGGGGAGCTGTTTTTT. The V gene is TRBV30, the J gene TRBJ2-2, with 7 positions matching TRBD1. The CDR3 loop spans 12 amino acids. The V gene end was trimmed by 3 bases and the J gene end by 7 bases; junction bases not matched to a gene: 2. Germline CDR1 is GTSNPN and CDR2 is SVGIG (reference sequence). The full variable domain, its missing parts supplied by reference TRBV30 and TRBJ2-2, is SQTIHQWPATLVQPVGSPLSLECTVEGTSNPNLYWYRQAAGRGLQLLFYSVGIGQISSEVPQNLSASRPQDRQFILSSKKLLLSDSGFYLCAWSDRVGELFFGEGSRLTVL.

This clone was detected many times. The chain combines TRBV7-6 with TRBJ2-3; D possibly corresponds to TRBD1 (5 bases). CDR3 length: 15 amino acids. Germline loops: CDR1 SGHVS, CDR2 FNYEAQ. Trimming took off 2 bases at V and 1 base at J, with 10 bases between the two ends. The CDR3 loop is CASSLRGRGTDTQYF. For the CDR3, the DNA is TGTGCCAGCAGCTTAAGGGGCAGGGGCACAGATACGCAGTATTTT. Complete variable domain (other parts from reference TRBV7-6 and TRBJ2-3): GAGVSQSPRYKVTKRGQDVALRCDPISGHVSLYWYRQALGQGPEFLTYFNYEAQQDKSGLPNDRFSAERPEGSISTLTIQRTEQRDSAMYRCASSLRGRGTDTQYFGPGTRLTVL.

The rearrangement joins TRBV3-1 (or the pseudogene TRBV3-2) to TRBJ2-4; a weak D match, TRBD2 (5 bases). Germline V CDR1 and CDR2: LGHDT, YNNKEL (reference sequence). The CDR3 consists of 16 residues. V shed 1 base and J shed 1 base, with 11 bases lying between them. The CDR3 nucleotides read TGTGCCAGCAGCCAAGTCCTAGAGGGTGCCAAAAACATTCAGTACTTC. Protein sequence: CASSQVLEGAKNIQYF.